The 3 T cell receptor beta chains listed next were all sequenced from one sample in a study of somatic mutations in cytotoxic T cells in rheumatoid arthritis. TCRdb's table, derived via immunoSEQ multiplex PCR, lists solely in-frame clones and lacks some. In the table there are 20,000 to 25,000 clones, around 80% of which are singletons. Sample: CD8+ T cells sorted from blood. The receptors were sampled from an adult with rheumatoid arthritis.

The genes are TRBV11-2 and TRBJ1-5; no reliable D call. Germline-derived CDR1 and CDR2 are SGHAT and FQNNGV. Deletions cut 2 bases from V and 3 bases from J, with 8 bases between. The CDR3 sequence is 14 residues long. CDR3 nucleotide sequence: TGTGCCAGCAGCTTATCCTCGTACAATCAGCCCCAGCATTTT. Residues: CASSLSSYNQPQHF.

Only a few counts were recorded for this clone. V and J are TRBV6-1 and TRBJ1-5; no firm D call. With 6 bases removed from V and 5 bases from J, the gap between germline ends came to 5 bases. This CDR3 has 11 amino acids. Germline V lookup: CDR1 MNHNS, CDR2 SASEGT. CDR3 bases: TGTGCCAGCAGAAAGGATCAGCCCCAGCATTTT. Residues: CASRKDQPQHF.

The rearrangement uses TRBV6-4 and TRBJ2-1, with 12 bases matching TRBD2. V lost 4 bases to trimming and J lost 4 bases; unmatched junction nucleotides: 5. CDR1 and CDR2 from the germline V gene are MRHNA and SNTAGT. The CDR3 length is 16 residues. The CDR3 loop reads CASSVLAGGLYNEQFF. The CDR3 DNA reads TGTGCCAGCAGTGTACTAGCGGGGGGCCTATACAATGAGCAGTTCTTC.